This TCR beta chain was observed in a study of blood T cell repertoires in COVID-19. Whole-study context: Nucleic acid was either cDNA or gDNA, and it came from T cells, B-cell-depleted T cells, or PBMCs.

Original processing notes: Amplification of reference gene primers provided the estimated nucleated cell counts. The repertoire was sequenced with immunoSEQ multiplex PCR; TCRdb's copy has only in-frame clones and lacks some. That table furnishes V, J and clone size, whereas the DNA furnished D and trimming. The sample carries 40,000 or so clones, approximately 88% recorded once. The CDR3 spans 13 residues. The germline gives CDR1 SNHLY, CDR2 FYNNEI. Trimming cost V 3 bases and J 2 bases, with 4 bases left between them. The sample consisted of peripheral blood. The chain carries TRBV2 and TRBJ2-2; no clear D gene. The sequence was collected from a human donor in a cohort sampled during active COVID-19. The CDR3 spells CASSDQNTGELFF. Written as DNA, the CDR3 is TGTGCCAGCAGTGATCAAAACACCGGGGAGCTGTTTTTT.